This TCR beta chain was found in a study of blood T cell repertoires in COVID-19. Study in general: There were acute and convalescent COVID-19 samples, and they came from the United States, Italy and Spain.

Germline CDR1 reads WNHNN; CDR2 reads SYGVQD (reference sequence). V shed 5 bases and J 5 bases; nucleotides not matched to a gene: 6. This CDR3 contains 16 residues. This clone was observed once. The protocol was immunoSEQ multiplex PCR, while the TCRdb copy is restricted to in-frame clones and leaves out a portion. The repertoire holds 250,000 to 300,000 clones, about 83% seen once, with approximately 5.3% in the top ten. Sequenced: peripheral blood. The chain carries TRBV10-1 and TRBJ2-2; 12 bases are shared with TRBD2. This clonotype originated in a man older than 75 with acute or convalescent COVID-19. The CDR3 loop reads CASSPTTSGGTGELFF. CDR3 DNA: TGCGCCAGCAGTCCAACGACTAGCGGGGGAACCGGGGAGCTGTTTTTT.